Listed here are 17 T cell receptor beta chains from one sample, sequenced in a study of T-cell memory formation after mild COVID-19. TCRdb re-derived calls from the 5' RACE reads in MiXCR, one entry per CDR3 protein. This table has approximately 180,000 distinct CDR3 sequences, 16% appearing once. The sequenced sample consisted of PBMCs or a T cell subset sorted from them (not recorded which). The source is an adult woman who had mild COVID-19 (a few samples of this study predate the infection). Cell type and time point are not known.

J is TRBJ1-1 and V is TRBV7-9, with no clear D. V lost 0 bases to trimming and J lost 0 bases, with 5 bases between them. From germline, CDR1 is SEHNR and CDR2 FQNEAQ (reference sequence). This CDR3 is 14 amino acids long. CDR3 sequence reads: CASSLAHMNTEAFF. The CDR3 DNA reads as TGTGCCAGCAGCTTAGCACATATGAACACTGAAGCTTTCTTT.

This clonotype was counted a few times. The J gene is TRBJ2-1, the V gene TRBV9, with D perhaps matching TRBD1 or TRBD2 (5 bases each). Between the trimmed V and J ends, which lost 9 bases and 3 bases, there was a span of 13 bases. The germline V gene encodes CDR1 SGDLS and CDR2 YYNGEE. The CDR3 extends over 13 amino acids. The CDR3 loop is CATGRDLYNEQFF. CDR3 DNA sequence: TGTGCCACCGGAAGGGACCTCTACAATGAGCAGTTCTTC.

At least ten counts were recorded for this clonotype. The chain has TRBV4-1 and TRBJ2-7, with a weak D call TRBD2 (5 bases). V lost 4 bases, J lost 4 bases, and 14 bases lay in between. The CDR3 is 14 residues long. Germline V CDR1 and CDR2: MGHRA, YSYEKL. The CDR3 DNA follows: TGCGCCAGCAGCCTTAGCGCCCTCGAATACGAGCAGTACTTC. The encoded protein is CASSLSALEYEQYF.

This sequence joins TRBV20-1 and TRBJ2-1; D is unresolved. Trimming took 2 bases from V and 0 from J, leaving 11 bases between them. This CDR3 has 15 residues. The germline V gene encodes CDR1 DFQATT and CDR2 SNEGSKA (reference sequence). The CDR3 nucleotides are TGCAGTGCTAGATATCTGCAGAGCTCCTACAATGAGCAGTTCTTC. It yields the protein CSARYLQSSYNEQFF.

This clonotype was seen more than once but under ten times. The chain links TRBV7-2 to TRBJ2-1; 9 nucleotides align to TRBD2. CDR1 and CDR2 from the germline V gene are SGHTA and FQGNSA. This CDR3 spans 18 amino acids. Losses at the gene ends were 1 base for V and 1 base for J; bases not matched to a gene: 8. CDR3 DNA: TGTGCCAGCAGCTTAGTAGGGCGCGGGAGGGGTTCCTACAATGAGCAGTTCTTC. Translating it yields CASSLVGRGRGSYNEQFF.

At least ten counts were recorded for this clonotype. The chain joins TRBV4-1 to TRBJ1-4; 9 bases map to TRBD1. The CDR3 totals 15 residues. Losses at the gene ends were 6 bases for V and 8 bases for J; bases not matched to a gene: 10. From germline, CDR1 is MGHRA and CDR2 YSYEKL. CDR3 in DNA: TGCGCCAGCAGGGTACAGGGGGCCCCGGGGGAAAAACTGTTTTTT. Amino acids: CASRVQGAPGEKLFF.

This clonotype was recorded once. The chain carries TRBV12-3 or TRBV12-4 and TRBJ2-7; 8 bases agree with TRBD2. The length of the CDR3 is 13 residues. V was clipped by 5 bases and J by 9 bases; unmatched bases: 9. The CDR3 DNA sequence: TGTGCCAGCAGTACTTCACGGGAGGGCCGGCAGTACTTC. Translated, it gives CASSTSREGRQYF.

This clonotype was seen a handful of times. The rearrangement joins TRBV7-8 to TRBJ2-1; D is ambiguous. The CDR3 is 15 amino acids. The V and J ends lost 1 base and 4 bases respectively, with 11 bases between them. Per germline, CDR1 SGHVS and CDR2 FQNEAQ. CDR3 region: CASSLGRWGYNEQFF. The CDR3 DNA follows: TGTGCCAGCAGCTTAGGACGGTGGGGATACAATGAGCAGTTCTTC.

This clonotype was seen only a few times. The chain combines TRBV7-2 with TRBJ2-4; D is unresolved. CDR1 and CDR2 (germline): SGHTA, FQGNSA. The CDR3 totals 12 residues. The V end was cut by 2 bases, the J end by 13 bases, with 12 bases between. The chain's CDR3 is CASSLPRVSQYF. The CDR3 DNA follows: TGTGCCAGCAGCTTACCCCGAGTGTCCCAGTACTTC.

This clonotype was seen only a few times. The J gene is TRBJ2-3, the V gene TRBV11-2; D ambiguous. This CDR3 spans 15 amino acids. The germline CDR1 and CDR2 sequences are SGHAT and FQNNGV. V was trimmed by 0 bases and J by 0 bases, leaving 7 bases between them. CDR3 amino acids: CASSLDARSTDTQYF. The CDR3 DNA reads TGTGCCAGCAGCTTAGACGCACGGAGCACAGATACGCAGTATTTT.

This clonotype was picked up many times. This chain links TRBV24-1 with TRBJ2-5; 10 bases match TRBD1. V lost 5 bases to trimming and J lost 3 bases; unmatched junction nucleotides: 5. CDR3 length: 15 amino acids. CDR1 KGHDR and CDR2 SFDVKD come from the germline V gene. The CDR3 bases are TGTGCCACCAGTGGACAGGGGGCAGTGGAAGAGACCCAGTACTTC. This codes for CATSGQGAVEETQYF.

The chain joins TRBV5-1 to TRBJ2-7, with D perhaps TRBD1 or TRBD2 (5 bases each). CDR1 is SGHRS and CDR2 is YFSETQ in the germline V gene. The V gene lost 5 bases and the J gene lost 2 bases, with 11 bases spanning the gap. The CDR3 runs to 13 residues. Here the CDR3 reads CASRRGFAYEQYF. CDR3 bases: TGCGCCAGCAGGAGGGGTTTTGCCTACGAGCAGTACTTC.

This clonotype was counted at least ten times. The chain joins TRBV18 to TRBJ2-5; D is unresolved. CDR3 size: 11 residues. Trimming removed 1 base from V and 3 bases from J, with 0 bases in between. The germline V gene encodes CDR1 KGHSH and CDR2 LQKENI. The CDR3 nucleotides are TGTGCCAGCTCACCACAAGAGACCCAGTACTTC. Translating gives CASSPQETQYF.

The J gene is TRBJ1-2, the V gene TRBV3-1; weak D call: TRBD1 (6 bases). The ends were cut back, 3 bases at V and 4 bases at J, with 15 bases in the middle. From germline, CDR1 is LGHDT and CDR2 YNNKEL (reference sequence). This CDR3 has 15 residues. In nucleotides, the CDR3 is TGTGCCAGCAGCCACCCCCACACAGGGCTCTATGGCTACACCTTC. Its protein is CASSHPHTGLYGYTF.

There are a few counts of this clonotype. The chain recombines TRBV18 with TRBJ2-7; D is unclear. The CDR3 extends over 13 amino acids. V was cut by 3 bases and J by 5 bases, with 11 bases left in between. Germline lookup yields CDR1 KGHSH and CDR2 LQKENI. The CDR3: CASSPLEVDEQYF. CDR3 sequence (DNA): TGTGCCAGCTCACCCCTCGAGGTCGACGAGCAGTACTTC.

This clonotype was seen a handful of times. This chain joins TRBV2 and TRBJ1-1; D remains ambiguous. Germline CDR1 and CDR2: SNHLY and FYNNEI. Trimming removed 5 bases from V and 0 bases from J, with 10 bases in between. This CDR3 is 14 amino acids long. The CDR3 loop is CASSRLDLNTEAFF. CDR3 DNA sequence: TGTGCCAGCAGTAGACTGGATTTGAACACTGAAGCTTTCTTT.

This clonotype was recorded a few times. The chain combines TRBV6-1 with TRBJ1-6; TRBD1 might be the D (5 bases). V lost 4 bases to trimming and J lost 2 bases, with 6 bases between them. The CDR3 contains 14 residues. From germline, CDR1 is MNHNS and CDR2 SASEGT. The CDR3 nucleotides are TGTGCCAGCAGTGCAGGGCCCTATAATTCACCCCTCCACTTT. Residues: CASSAGPYNSPLHF.